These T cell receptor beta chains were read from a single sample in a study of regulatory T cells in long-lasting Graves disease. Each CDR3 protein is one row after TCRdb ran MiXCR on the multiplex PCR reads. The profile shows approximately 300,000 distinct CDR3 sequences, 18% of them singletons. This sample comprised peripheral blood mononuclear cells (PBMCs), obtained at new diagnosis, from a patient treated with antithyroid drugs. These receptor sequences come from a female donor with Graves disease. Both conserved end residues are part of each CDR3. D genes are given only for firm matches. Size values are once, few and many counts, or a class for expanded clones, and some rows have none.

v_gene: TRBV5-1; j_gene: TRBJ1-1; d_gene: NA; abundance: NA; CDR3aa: CASSLAAPLGDTEAFF; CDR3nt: TGCGCCAGCAGCTTGGCGGCTCCCCTGGGGGACACTGAAGCTTTCTTT
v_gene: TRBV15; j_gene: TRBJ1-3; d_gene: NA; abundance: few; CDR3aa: CATSGRGAGNTIYF; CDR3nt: TGTGCCACCAGCGGACGGGGGGCAGGAAACACCATATATTTT
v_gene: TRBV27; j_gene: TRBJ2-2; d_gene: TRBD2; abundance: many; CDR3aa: CASSPRLAGGARELFF; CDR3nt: TGTGCCAGCAGTCCGAGACTAGCGGGAGGTGCCCGGGAGCTGTTTTTT
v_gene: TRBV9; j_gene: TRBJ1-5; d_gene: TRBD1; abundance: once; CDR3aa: CASDRDRGPAGNQPQHF; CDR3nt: TGTGCCAGCGACCGGGACAGGGGGCCGGCGGGCAATCAGCCCCAGCATTTT
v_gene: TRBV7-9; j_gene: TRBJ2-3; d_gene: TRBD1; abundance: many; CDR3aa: CASNSRGQGTDTQYF; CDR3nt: TGTGCCAGCAACTCTCGGGGACAGGGCACAGATACGCAGTATTTT
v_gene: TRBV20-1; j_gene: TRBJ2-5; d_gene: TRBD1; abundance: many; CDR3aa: CSAGTGVETQYF; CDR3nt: TGCAGTGCTGGGACAGGGGTGGAGACCCAGTACTTC
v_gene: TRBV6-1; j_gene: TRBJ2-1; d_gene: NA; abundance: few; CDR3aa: CASRPLSSYNEQFF; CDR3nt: TGTGCCAGTCGGCCATTAAGCTCCTACAATGAGCAGTTCTTC
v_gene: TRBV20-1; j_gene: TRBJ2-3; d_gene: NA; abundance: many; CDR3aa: CSAWRSRISTDTQYF; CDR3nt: TGCAGTGCTTGGCGTAGCCGAATTAGCACAGATACGCAGTATTTT
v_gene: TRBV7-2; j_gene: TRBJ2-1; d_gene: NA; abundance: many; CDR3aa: CASSLAYLAVNEQFF; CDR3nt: TGTGCCAGCAGCTTAGCTTATCTAGCAGTCAATGAGCAGTTCTTC
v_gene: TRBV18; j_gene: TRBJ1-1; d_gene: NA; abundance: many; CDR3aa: CASSPEGHEAFF; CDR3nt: TGTGCCAGCTCACCCGAGGGGCACGAAGCTTTCTTT
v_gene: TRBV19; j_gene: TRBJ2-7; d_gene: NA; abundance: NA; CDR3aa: CASSPRQGTTYEQYF; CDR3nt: TGTGCCAGTAGCCCCAGACAGGGGACTACCTACGAGCAGTACTTC
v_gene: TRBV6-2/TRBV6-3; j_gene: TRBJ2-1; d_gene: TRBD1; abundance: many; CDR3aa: CASSPTGQVWRFF; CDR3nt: TGTGCCAGCAGTCCCACCGGACAGGTTTGGCGGTTCTTC
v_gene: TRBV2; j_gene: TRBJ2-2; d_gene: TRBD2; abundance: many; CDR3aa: CASRSGSGNGELFF; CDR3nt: TGTGCCAGCAGAAGCGGGAGTGGTAACGGGGAGCTGTTTTTT
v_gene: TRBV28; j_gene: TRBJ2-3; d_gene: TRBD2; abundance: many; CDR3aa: CASSLYPGGPEYTQYF; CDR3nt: TGTGCCAGCAGTTTATATCCGGGAGGGCCCGAATATACGCAGTATTTT
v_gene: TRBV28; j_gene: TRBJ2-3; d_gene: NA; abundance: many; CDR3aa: CASSATPLDTDTQYF; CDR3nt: TGTGCCAGCTCTGCGACCCCGCTAGACACAGATACGCAGTATTTT
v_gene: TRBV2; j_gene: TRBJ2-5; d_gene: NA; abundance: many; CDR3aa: CAGVREFGTQYF; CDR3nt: TGTGCCGGCGTAAGGGAGTTTGGGACCCAGTACTTC
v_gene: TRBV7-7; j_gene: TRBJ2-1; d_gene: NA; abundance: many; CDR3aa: CASSLAQNEQFF; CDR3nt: TGTGCTAGCAGCTTAGCGCAGAATGAGCAGTTCTTC
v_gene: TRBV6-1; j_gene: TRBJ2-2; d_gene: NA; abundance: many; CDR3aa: CASSEGGDTGELFF; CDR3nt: TGTGCCAGCAGTGAAGGCGGGGACACCGGGGAGCTGTTTTTT
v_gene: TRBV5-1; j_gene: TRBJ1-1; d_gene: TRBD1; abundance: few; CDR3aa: CASSSTGGHTEAFF; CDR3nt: TGCGCCAGCAGCTCCACAGGGGGCCACACTGAAGCTTTCTTT
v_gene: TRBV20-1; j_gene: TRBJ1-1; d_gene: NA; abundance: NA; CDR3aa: CSARFGNTEAFF; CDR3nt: TGCAGTGCTAGATTTGGGAACACTGAAGCTTTCTTT
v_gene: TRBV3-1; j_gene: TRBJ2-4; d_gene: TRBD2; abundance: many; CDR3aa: CASSQDSSGSVQYF; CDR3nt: TGTGCCAGCAGCCAAGATTCTAGCGGGAGTGTTCAGTACTTC
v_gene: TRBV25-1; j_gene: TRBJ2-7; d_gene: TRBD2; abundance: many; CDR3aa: CASSEGTSGTPGWGRYEQYF; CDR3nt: TGTGCCAGCAGTGAAGGGACTAGCGGTACTCCCGGATGGGGTCGCTACGAGCAGTACTTC
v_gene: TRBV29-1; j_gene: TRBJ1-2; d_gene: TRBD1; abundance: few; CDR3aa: CSVDARDRAGGYTF; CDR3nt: TGCAGCGTTGACGCCCGGGACAGGGCTGGAGGCTACACCTTC
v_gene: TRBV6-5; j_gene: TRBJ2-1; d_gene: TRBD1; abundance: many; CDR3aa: CASSYRGGTGDFNEQFF; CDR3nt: TGTGCCAGCAGTTACCGAGGCGGGACAGGGGATTTCAATGAGCAGTTCTTC
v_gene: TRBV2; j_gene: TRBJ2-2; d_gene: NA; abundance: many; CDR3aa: CASTFEGPRSGELFF; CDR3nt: TGTGCCAGCACCTTCGAGGGTCCAAGATCCGGGGAGCTGTTTTTT
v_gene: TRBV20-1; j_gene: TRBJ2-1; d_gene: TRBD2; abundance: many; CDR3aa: CSARVTSGSDRSYNEQFF; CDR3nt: TGCAGTGCTAGAGTGACTAGCGGGAGTGATAGGTCCTACAATGAGCAGTTCTTC
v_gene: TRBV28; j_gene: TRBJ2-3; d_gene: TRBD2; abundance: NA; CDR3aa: CASSSQAGGGDTQYF; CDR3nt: TGTGCCAGCAGTTCGCAAGCGGGAGGGGGAGATACGCAGTATTTT
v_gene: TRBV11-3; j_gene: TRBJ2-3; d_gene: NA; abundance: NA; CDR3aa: CASSLGLWRSPSSSDTQYF; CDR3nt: TGTGCCAGCAGCTTAGGACTGTGGCGAAGTCCTTCTAGCTCAGATACGCAGTATTTT
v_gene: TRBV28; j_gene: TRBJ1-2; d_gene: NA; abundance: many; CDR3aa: CASSRLSEGVYGYTF; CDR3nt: TGTGCCAGCAGTCGCCTTAGCGAGGGCGTCTATGGCTACACCTTC
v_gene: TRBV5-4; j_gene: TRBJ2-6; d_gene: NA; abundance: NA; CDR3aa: CASSSDFSGANVLTF; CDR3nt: TGTGCCAGCAGCTCTGATTTCTCTGGGGCCAACGTCCTGACTTTC
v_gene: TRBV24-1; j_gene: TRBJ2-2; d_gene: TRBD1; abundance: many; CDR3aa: CATQGGDRDTGELFF; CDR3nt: TGTGCCACCCAAGGGGGGGACAGGGACACCGGGGAGCTGTTTTTT
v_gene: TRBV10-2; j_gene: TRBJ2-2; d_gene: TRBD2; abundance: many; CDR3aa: CASSERASGANTGELFF; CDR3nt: TGCGCCAGCAGTGAGAGGGCTAGCGGGGCGAACACCGGGGAGCTGTTTTTT
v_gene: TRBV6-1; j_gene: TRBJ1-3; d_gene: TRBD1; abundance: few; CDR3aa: CASRDRGNSGNTIYF; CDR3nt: TGTGCCAGCAGGGACAGGGGAAACTCTGGAAACACCATATATTTT
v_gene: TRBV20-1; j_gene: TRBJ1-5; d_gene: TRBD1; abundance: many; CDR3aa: CSASSGQGGGQPQHF; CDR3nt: TGCAGTGCTAGCTCTGGACAGGGCGGGGGACAGCCCCAGCATTTT
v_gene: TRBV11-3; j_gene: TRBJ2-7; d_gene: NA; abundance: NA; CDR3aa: CASSLPSGRGDYEQYF; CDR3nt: TGTGCCAGCAGCTTACCGTCGGGGCGGGGAGATTACGAGCAGTACTTC
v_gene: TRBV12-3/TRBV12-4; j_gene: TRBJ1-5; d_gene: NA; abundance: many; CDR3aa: CASSFQGSRQPQHF; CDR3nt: TGTGCCAGCAGTTTTCAGGGGTCGCGGCAGCCCCAGCATTTT
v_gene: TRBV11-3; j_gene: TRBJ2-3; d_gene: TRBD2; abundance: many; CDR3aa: CASSSPFRGGNTDTQYF; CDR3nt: TGTGCCAGCAGCTCTCCCTTTCGCGGGGGAAACACAGATACGCAGTATTTT
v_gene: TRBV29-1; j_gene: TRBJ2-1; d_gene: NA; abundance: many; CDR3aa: CSVVVGEQFF; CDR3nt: TGCAGCGTTGTCGTTGGTGAGCAGTTCTTC
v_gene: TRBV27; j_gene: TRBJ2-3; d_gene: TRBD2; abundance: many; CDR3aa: CASSLGQGGHTDTQYF; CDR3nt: TGTGCCAGCAGTTTGGGGCAGGGAGGGCACACAGATACGCAGTATTTT
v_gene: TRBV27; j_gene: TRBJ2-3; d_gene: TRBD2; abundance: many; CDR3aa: CASSLNGLAGGGDTQYF; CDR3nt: TGTGCCAGCAGTTTGAATGGGCTAGCGGGAGGAGGAGATACGCAGTATTTT
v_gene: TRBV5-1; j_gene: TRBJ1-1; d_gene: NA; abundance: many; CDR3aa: CASSLGLKYAEAFF; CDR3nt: TGCGCCAGCAGCTTAGGACTGAAATACGCTGAAGCTTTCTTT
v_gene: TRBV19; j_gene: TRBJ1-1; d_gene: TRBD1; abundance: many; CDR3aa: CASSIGQRGGEAFF; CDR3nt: TGTGCCAGTAGTATAGGGCAGAGAGGGGGCGAAGCTTTCTTT
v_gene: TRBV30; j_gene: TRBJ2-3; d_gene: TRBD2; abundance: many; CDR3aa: CAWRRAGGTDTQYF; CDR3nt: TGTGCCTGGAGGCGAGCGGGAGGCACAGATACGCAGTATTTT
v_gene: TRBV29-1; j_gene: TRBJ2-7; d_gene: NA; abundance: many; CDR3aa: CSVSGGLDEQYF; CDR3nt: TGCAGCGTCTCTGGGGGGCTGGACGAGCAGTACTTC
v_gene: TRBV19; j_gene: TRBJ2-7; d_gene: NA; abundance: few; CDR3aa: CASTVRSGNSYEQYF; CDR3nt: TGTGCCAGTACCGTTCGGTCAGGGAACTCCTACGAGCAGTACTTC